The 20 T cell receptor beta chains presented below share a single source sample, sequenced in a study of blood T cell repertoires in COVID-19 (dated by TCRdb to about 2020). Library method: the immunoSEQ multiplex PCR assay. Sourced from immuneACCESS, this table was stored by TCRdb with only in-frame sequences that have V and J called. A share of the clones is absent; for the studies checked, an unresolved V gene accounts for under half, and the remainder has no known explanation. The sample profile shows approximately 110,000 clones; approximately 90% of them were found once. Around 2.1% of the sample comes from the top ten. Sequences were obtained from peripheral blood. These receptors came from a man aged 45 to 65 with COVID-19, enrolled during active disease.

The chain links TRBV19 to TRBJ2-3; no reliable D call. The CDR3 spans 14 residues. The V and J ends lost 4 bases and 3 bases respectively, with 11 bases between them. The germline V gene encodes CDR1 LNHDA and CDR2 SQIVND (reference sequence). The CDR3 sequence: CASSSESPTDTQYF. The CDR3 bases are TGTGCCAGTAGTAGTGAAAGCCCTACAGATACGCAGTATTTT.

This CDR3 reads CASSFKVGTGNQPQHF. For the CDR3, the DNA is TGTGCCAGTTCCTTTAAAGTTGGGACAGGGAATCAGCCCCAGCATTTT. The rearrangement links TRBV19 to TRBJ1-5, with 9 bases that match TRBD1. This CDR3 region has 16 residues. The V gene end was trimmed by 8 bases and the J gene end by 4 bases; junction bases not matched to a gene: 12. Germline V gene data show CDR1 as LNHDA and CDR2 as SQIVND (reference sequence).

The chain employs TRBV7-2 and TRBJ2-1, with D possibly being TRBD1 (6 bases). Trimming removed 3 bases from V and 10 bases from J, with 13 bases in between. This CDR3 is built from 13 residues. Germline-derived CDR1 and CDR2 are SGHTA and FQGNSA. The DNA for the CDR3 is TGTGCCAGCAGCTTCAGTAGGCAGGGGGAGCAGTTCTTC. It specifies CASSFSRQGEQFF. The whole variable domain, filled in from reference TRBV7-2 and TRBJ2-1, reads GAGVSQSPSNKVTEKGKDVELRCDPISGHTALYWYRQSLGQGLEFLIYFQGNSAPDKSGLPSDRFSAERTGGSVSTLTIQRTQQEDSAVYLCASSFSRQGEQFFGPGTRLTVL.

This clone was detected once. This sequence joins TRBV6-1 and TRBJ1-1, with D uncertain. With 2 bases removed from V and 1 base from J, the gap between germline ends came to 14 bases. Per germline, CDR1 MNHNS and CDR2 SASEGT. The CDR3 covers 16 residues. The CDR3 sequence is CASSEWQEVWNTEAFF. The DNA of the CDR3 is TGTGCCAGCAGTGAATGGCAAGAAGTTTGGAACACTGAAGCTTTCTTT.

Here the CDR3 reads CASSVAFTDTQYF. CDR3 DNA: TGTGCCAGCAGCGTAGCGTTCACAGATACGCAGTATTTT. The chain has TRBV9 and TRBJ2-3, with unresolved D. Germline V gene sequence: CDR1 SGDLS, CDR2 YYNGEE. This CDR3 spans 13 amino acids. The V and J ends lost 0 bases and 2 bases respectively, with 4 bases between them.

The chain recombines TRBV6-5 with TRBJ1-2; a weak D match, TRBD1 (5 bases). The V and J ends lost 5 bases and 0 bases respectively, with 10 bases between them. The CDR3 has 14 amino acids. The V gene's germline CDR1 is MNHEY and CDR2 SVGAGI. CDR3 nucleotide sequence: TGTGCCAGCAGTCAGGGCAGCTCTAACTATGGCTACACCTTC. Translated: CASSQGSSNYGYTF.

This clone was seen once. The chain combines TRBV30 with TRBJ1-2; tentatively, D is TRBD1 (5 bases). The CDR3 spans 12 residues. CDR1 is GTSNPN, CDR2 SVGIG, per germline (reference sequence). V lost 0 bases and J 7 bases, leaving 9 bases between the germline ends. CDR3 protein: CAWSVPGSGYTF. CDR3 in DNA: TGTGCCTGGAGTGTACCAGGGTCTGGCTACACCTTC.

V and J are TRBV14 and TRBJ1-1; perhaps TRBD1 as D (6 bases). This CDR3 has 14 residues. Trimming removed 0 bases at V and 4 bases at J, with 9 bases between. The germline CDR1 and CDR2 sequences are SGHDN and FVKESK. The chain's CDR3 is CASSQDLGATEAFF. DNA of the CDR3: TGTGCCAGCAGCCAAGACCTGGGGGCCACTGAAGCTTTCTTT.

The chain's CDR3 is CASSQGGGNEKLFF. DNA of the CDR3: TGTGCCAGCAGTCAGGGGGGAGGTAATGAAAAACTGTTTTTT. V usage is TRBV3-1 (or the pseudogene TRBV3-2) and J usage is TRBJ1-4; the match to TRBD1 covers 7 bases. From germline, CDR1 is LGHDT and CDR2 YNNKEL (reference sequence). The CDR3 has 14 residues. After removal of 6 bases from V and 4 bases from J, the junction contained 5 bases not matched to a gene.

The J gene is TRBJ1-5, the V gene TRBV28; tentatively, D is TRBD1 (6 bases). This CDR3 spans 12 amino acids. Trimming took 1 base from V and 11 from J, leaving 9 bases between them. Looked up from germline, CDR1 is MDHEN and CDR2 is SYDVKM. CDR3 sequence: CASSLSGQTQHF. The DNA of the CDR3 is TGTGCCAGCAGTTTATCGGGACAAACCCAGCATTTT.

The CDR3 bases are TGCGCCAGCAGGGACCTTACTGGACAGGGGGCGCAGGGGATCGCTGAAGCTTTCTTT. Amino acids: CASRDLTGQGAQGIAEAFF. The gene calls are TRBV5-1 and TRBJ1-1, with TRBD1 matching 11 bases. Looked up from germline, CDR1 is SGHRS and CDR2 is YFSETQ. V shed 5 bases, J shed 6 bases, and the junction held 21 bases outside the gene matches. This CDR3 has 19 amino acids.

In DNA form, the CDR3 reads TGCGCCAGCAGCCAAGGGGAAGGCAGGGTCTACGAGCAGTACTTC. Encoded protein: CASSQGEGRVYEQYF. The chain has TRBV4-1 and TRBJ2-7; D is perhaps TRBD1 (5 bases). There are 15 residues in the CDR3. The V gene's germline CDR1 is MGHRA and CDR2 YSYEKL. Trimming removed 1 base at V and 3 bases at J, with 13 bases between.

J is TRBJ1-4 and V is TRBV25-1; 10 bases are a match to TRBD1. The germline CDR1 and CDR2 sequences are MGHDK and SYGVNS. The CDR3 runs 15 residues. Losses at the gene ends were 2 bases for V and 8 bases for J; bases not matched to a gene: 5. The DNA of the CDR3 is TGTGCCAGCAGTGAACTAAGGGACAGGGGAGAAAAACTGTTTTTT. It translates to CASSELRDRGEKLFF.

The rearrangement links TRBV5-4 to TRBJ2-3, with D possibly TRBD1 on 6 matching bases. Per germline, CDR1 SGHNT and CDR2 YYREEE (reference sequence). The germline V and J ends were trimmed by 4 bases and 4 bases, with 16 bases remaining between them. The CDR3 is made up of 15 amino acids. DNA of the CDR3: TGTGCCAGCAGCCGGGGCAGGGGCGGAGCAGATACGCAGTATTTT. This sequence encodes CASSRGRGGADTQYF.

V usage is TRBV7-9 and J usage is TRBJ1-6; D is unresolved. The germline CDR1 and CDR2 sequences are SEHNR and FQNEAQ (reference sequence). V lost 0 bases to trimming and J lost 11 bases, with 8 bases between them. CDR3 length: 13 amino acids. The CDR3 DNA is TGTGCCAGCAGCTTAGCCTCTTGGCCACCCCTCCACTTT. Amino acids: CASSLASWPPLHF.

This chain joins TRBV19 and TRBJ1-2; a weak D match, TRBD1 (5 bases). This CDR3 contains 14 residues. CDR1 is LNHDA, CDR2 SQIVND, per germline (reference sequence). Deletions cut 7 bases from V and 4 bases from J, with 16 bases between. The CDR3 DNA follows: TGTGCCAGTAAAGATGCAGCCGGGGGCTATGGCTACACCTTC. Its protein product is CASKDAAGGYGYTF.

The J gene is TRBJ2-7, the V gene TRBV6-5; TRBD1 matches 9 bases. Germline loops: CDR1 MNHEY, CDR2 SVGAGI. The ends lost 0 bases at V and 6 bases at J; junction bases unmatched: 6. The CDR3 covers 15 residues. CDR3 nucleotide sequence: TGTGCCAGCAGTTACTCGAGGGGACAGGGTCGCGAGCAGTACTTC. This gives the protein CASSYSRGQGREQYF.

The V gene is TRBV11-2, the J gene TRBJ2-1; 8 bases are a match to TRBD2. The germline V gene has CDR1 SGHAT and CDR2 FQNNGV. V was pared by 6 bases and J by 0 bases, with 10 bases of the junction left unmatched. The CDR3 covers 17 residues. The CDR3 region has the DNA TGTGCCAGCAGTCAAGACCTAGCGGGCGACTCCTACAATGAGCAGTTCTTC. It is translated as CASSQDLAGDSYNEQFF.

The CDR3 DNA is TGTGCCAGCAGTGAAGGACAGCAGATTCTAGATGAGCAGTTCTTC. Translated: CASSEGQQILDEQFF. This chain uses TRBV6-1 with TRBJ2-1, with a weak D call TRBD1 (5 bases). V lost 1 base, J lost 8 bases, and 15 bases lay in between. This CDR3 region has 15 residues. The germline V gene has CDR1 MNHNS and CDR2 SASEGT.

The chain uses TRBV18 and TRBJ2-5, with D maybe TRBD1 (5 bases). V was clipped by 4 bases and J by 2 bases, with 11 bases between them. Germline V gene lookup returns CDR1 KGHSH and CDR2 LQKENI. This CDR3 is 14 amino acids long. CDR3 nucleotide sequence: TGTGCCAGCTCACTTCAGGGTGGACAAGAGACCCAGTACTTC. Amino acids: CASSLQGGQETQYF.